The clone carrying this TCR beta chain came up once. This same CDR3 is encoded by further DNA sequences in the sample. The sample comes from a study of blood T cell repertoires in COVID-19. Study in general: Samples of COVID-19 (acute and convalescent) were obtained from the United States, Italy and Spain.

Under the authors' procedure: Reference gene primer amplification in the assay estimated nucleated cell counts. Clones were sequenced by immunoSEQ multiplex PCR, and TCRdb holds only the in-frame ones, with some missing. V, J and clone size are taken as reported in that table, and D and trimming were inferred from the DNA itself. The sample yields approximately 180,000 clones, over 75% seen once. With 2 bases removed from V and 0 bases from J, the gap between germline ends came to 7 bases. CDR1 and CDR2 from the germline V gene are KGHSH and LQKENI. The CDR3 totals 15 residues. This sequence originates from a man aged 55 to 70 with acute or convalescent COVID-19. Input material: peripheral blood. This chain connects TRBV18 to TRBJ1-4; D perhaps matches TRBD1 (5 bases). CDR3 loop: CASSPGGATNEKLFF. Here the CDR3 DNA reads TGTGCCAGCTCACCAGGGGGGGCAACTAATGAAAAACTGTTTTTT.